This paragraph reports one T cell receptor (beta chain). The germline V gene has CDR1 MNHEY and CDR2 SMNVEV (reference sequence). CDR3 length: 14 amino acids. Trimming removed 4 bases at V and 3 bases at J, with 12 bases between. The record originates from a study of control samples from healthy donors and cancer patients. Data came from immunoSEQ multiplex PCR; TCRdb stores just in-frame clones and leaves some out. The table shows about 120,000 clones, with about 90% occurring only once. The V gene is TRBV27, the J gene TRBJ1-1; no clear D gene. Sequenced: blood. This TCR came from a woman aged 50 to 60 in good health. CDR3 coding DNA: TGTGCCAGCAGTTCACCGGGTTGGGACACTGAAGCTTTCTTT. As protein: CASSSPGWDTEAFF.